This T cell receptor (beta chain) was observed in a study of blood T cell repertoires in COVID-19. The wider study: COVID-19 samples collected from the United States, Italy and Spain covered acute and convalescent phases. T cells, B-cell-depleted T cells, or PBMCs provided the cDNA or gDNA that served as material.

V dropped 0 bases and J dropped 0 bases, with 6 bases sitting between them. Germline V lookup: CDR1 SGDLS, CDR2 YYNGEE. This CDR3 has 15 amino acids. Authors' methods: Scientists estimated how many nucleated cells there were by amplifying reference gene primers. Using immunoSEQ multiplex PCR, the repertoire was profiled, and TCRdb retains in-frame clones only, with some absent. V and J calls and clone size follow that table, whereas D and trimming were derived from the DNA. The table has 200,000 to 300,000 clones, 70% to 90% seen once. The sample taken for sequencing was peripheral blood. The rearrangement joins TRBV9 to TRBJ2-2; no clear D gene. This TCR was recovered from a woman aged 40-49 years with acute or convalescent COVID-19. CDR3 protein: CASSVGRPNTGELFF. The CDR3 DNA reads as TGTGCCAGCAGCGTAGGGAGACCGAACACCGGGGAGCTGTTTTTT.